Given below is one TCR beta chain in context. Its cognate antigen is unknown. The entry originates in a study of Ad26.COV2.S vaccination and SARS-CoV-2 variants. Overall study context: The study gave Ad26.COV2.S intramuscularly, once or twice 56 days apart. Findings of the study overall: Responses of spike-specific T cells (both CD8+ and CD4+) reportedly showed substantial breadth after vaccination. Among vaccine recipients, spike-specific TCR breadth exceeded that of placebo recipients.

Treatment defined: around 19 received Ad26.COV2.S at low or high dose, single or two shots; about 5 received placebo; per-sample allocation not given. Sampling took place 63 days after the first vaccine or placebo injection. Vaccination used an Ad26 vector expressing Wuhan-strain SARS-CoV-2 spike. The CDR3 runs to 17 residues. Germline V gene sequence: CDR1 SGHRS, CDR2 YFSETQ. The V gene end was trimmed by 0 bases and the J gene end by 3 bases; junction bases not matched to a gene: 3. Libraries were prepared by immunoSEQ multiplex PCR; TCRdb keeps only in-frame clonotypes and omits some of them. The sample lists about 350,000 clones, 88% seen once, with 6.4% in the top ten.

This specimen was peripheral blood, taken in a trial of Ad26.COV2.S vaccine versus placebo. The gene calls are TRBV5-1 and TRBJ1-4; TRBD1 matches 12 bases. This sequence originates from a person between 18 and 60 years old who received the Ad26.COV2.S COVID-19 vaccine or a placebo. CDR3 sequence reads: CASSLGDRGPANEKLFF. DNA of the CDR3: TGCGCCAGCAGCTTGGGGGACAGGGGGCCGGCTAATGAAAAACTGTTTTTT.